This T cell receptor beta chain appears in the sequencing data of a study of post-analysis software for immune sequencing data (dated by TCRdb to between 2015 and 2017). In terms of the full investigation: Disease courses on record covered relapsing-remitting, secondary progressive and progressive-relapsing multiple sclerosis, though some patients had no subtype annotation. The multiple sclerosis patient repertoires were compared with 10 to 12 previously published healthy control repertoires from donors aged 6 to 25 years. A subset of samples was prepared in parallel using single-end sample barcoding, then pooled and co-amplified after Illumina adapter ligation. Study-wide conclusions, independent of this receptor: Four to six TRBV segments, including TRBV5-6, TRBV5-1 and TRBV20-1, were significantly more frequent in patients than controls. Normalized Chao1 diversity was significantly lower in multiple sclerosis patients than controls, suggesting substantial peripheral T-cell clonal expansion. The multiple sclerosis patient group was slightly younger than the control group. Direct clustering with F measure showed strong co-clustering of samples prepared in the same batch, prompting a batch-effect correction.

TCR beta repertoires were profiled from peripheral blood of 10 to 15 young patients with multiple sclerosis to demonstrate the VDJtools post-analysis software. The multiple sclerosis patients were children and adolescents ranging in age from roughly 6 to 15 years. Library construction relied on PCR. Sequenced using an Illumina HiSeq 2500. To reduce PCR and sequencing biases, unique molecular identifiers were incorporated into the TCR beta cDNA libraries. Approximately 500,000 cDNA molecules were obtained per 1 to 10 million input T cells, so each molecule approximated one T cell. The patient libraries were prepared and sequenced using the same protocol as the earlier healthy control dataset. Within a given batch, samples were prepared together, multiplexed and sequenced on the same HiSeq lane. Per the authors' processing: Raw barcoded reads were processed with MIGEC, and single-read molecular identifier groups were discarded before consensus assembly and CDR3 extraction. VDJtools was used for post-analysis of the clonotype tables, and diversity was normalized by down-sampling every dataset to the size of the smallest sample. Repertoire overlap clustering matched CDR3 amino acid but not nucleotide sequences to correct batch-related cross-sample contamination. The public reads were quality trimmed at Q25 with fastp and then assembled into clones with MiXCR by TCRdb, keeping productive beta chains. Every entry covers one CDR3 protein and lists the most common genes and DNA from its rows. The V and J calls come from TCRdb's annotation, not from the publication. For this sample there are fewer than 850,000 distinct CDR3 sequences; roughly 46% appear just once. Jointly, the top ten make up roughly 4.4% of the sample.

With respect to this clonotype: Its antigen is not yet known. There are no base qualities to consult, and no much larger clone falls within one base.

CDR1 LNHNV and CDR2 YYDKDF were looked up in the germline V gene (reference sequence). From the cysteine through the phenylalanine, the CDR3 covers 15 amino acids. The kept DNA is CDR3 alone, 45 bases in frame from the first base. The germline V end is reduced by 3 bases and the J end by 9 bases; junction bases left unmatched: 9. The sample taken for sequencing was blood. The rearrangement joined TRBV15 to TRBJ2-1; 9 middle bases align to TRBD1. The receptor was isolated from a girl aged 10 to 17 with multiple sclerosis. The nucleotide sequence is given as TGTGCCACCAGCAGCCTAGGACAGGGGAGGAGTGAGCAGTTCTTC. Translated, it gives CATSSLGQGRSEQFF.